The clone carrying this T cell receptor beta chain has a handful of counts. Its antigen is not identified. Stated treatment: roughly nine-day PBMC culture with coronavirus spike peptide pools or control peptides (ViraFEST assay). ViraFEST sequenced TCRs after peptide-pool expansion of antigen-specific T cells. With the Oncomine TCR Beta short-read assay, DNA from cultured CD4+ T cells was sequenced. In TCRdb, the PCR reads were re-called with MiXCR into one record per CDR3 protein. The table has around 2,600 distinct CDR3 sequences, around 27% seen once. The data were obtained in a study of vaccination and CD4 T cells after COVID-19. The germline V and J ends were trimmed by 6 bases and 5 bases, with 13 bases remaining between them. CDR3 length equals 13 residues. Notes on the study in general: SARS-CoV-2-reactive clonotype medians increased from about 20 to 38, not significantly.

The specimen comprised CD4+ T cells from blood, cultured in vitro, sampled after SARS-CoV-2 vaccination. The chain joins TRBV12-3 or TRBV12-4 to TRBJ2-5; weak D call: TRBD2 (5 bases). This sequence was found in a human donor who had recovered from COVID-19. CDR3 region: CASSRDREETQYF. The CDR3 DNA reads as TGTGCCAGCAGCCGCGATAGGGAGGAGACCCAGTACTTC.